This T cell receptor beta chain originates from a study of regulatory T cells in long-lasting Graves disease. Study-wide points: Persistent disease was associated with favored TRBV28 usage and with favored use of TRBJ1-2 and TRBJ2-5. Small numbers of samples may have cut accuracy.

On this clonotype: Antigen: not known.

Germline V gene data show CDR1 as MNHEY and CDR2 as SVGEGT. The CDR3 has 16 residues. Between the trimmed V and J ends, which lost 8 bases and 0 bases, there was a span of 17 bases. TCR beta libraries were built with iRepertoire HTBI primers and Arm-PCR of CDR3 regions. Methods used by the authors: Samples collectively showed 60 to 75 TRBV and 11 to 15 TRBJ segments. TCRdb reprocessed the multiplex PCR reads with MiXCR, giving one entry per CDR3 protein. What appears here as the V and J calls and clone size reflects TCRdb's work, not the paper's. The sample lists a few hundred thousand distinct CDR3 sequences, 23% seen once, with 26% in the top ten. The time point here: persistent/refractory GD, antithyroid drugs over 5 years with positive TRAb. RNA from PBMCs was the source of the TCR library.

The sequencing here drew on peripheral blood mononuclear cells (PBMCs), taken when the disease was refractory, from a patient treated with antithyroid drugs. This rearrangement joins TRBV6-2 or TRBV6-3 to TRBJ1-3, with a tentative D call TRBD1 (5 bases). The source is a female donor with Graves disease. CDR3 sequence reads: CASFPSGRFSGNTIYF. CDR3 coding DNA: TGTGCCAGCTTCCCTTCGGGACGGTTCTCTGGAAACACCATATATTTT.